The present TCR beta chain was sequenced within a study of blood T cell repertoires in COVID-19 (dated by TCRdb to the early 2020s). In terms of the full investigation: Samples covering the acute and convalescent phases of COVID-19 were provided by collaborators in the United States, Italy and Spain. The repertoires were released in a freely available public database meant as a resource for research on the immune response to SARS-CoV-2. The sample metadata nearly always contained a de-identified subject ID, COVID-19 status, age in years and sex. The samples were drawn from two sources: the first 160 participants of the ongoing ImmuneRACE study, and fewer than 1,500 subjects contributed by 6 global collaborators. Where available, HLA class I and class II types were obtained from metadata supplied by the sample provider rather than from assay-based typing. The material from the prospective study consisted of cDNA or gDNA derived from T cells, B-cell-depleted T cells, or PBMCs. Subjects who had been exposed to COVID-19, were actively infected with it, or had recovered from it provided the deeply sampled blood TCRbeta repertoires that made up the dataset.

As concerns this clone: The clone's antigen remains unknown. Qualities for individual bases were not recorded, and no much larger clone is one base off.

Collaborating institutions collected whole blood in K2EDTA tubes following their own protocols. For TCRbeta analysis, collaborators shipped samples in one of three forms: frozen whole blood, isolated PBMCs, or DNA extracted from either of those sample types. CDR1 and CDR2, looked up from the germline V gene, are LGHNA and YSLEER. The CDR3 starts with the cysteine, ends with the phenylalanine, and has 16 residues. Only CDR3 DNA remains: 48 bases, in frame from the first base. The junction shows trimming of 0 bases on V and 7 bases on J, plus 16 bases between the germline ends. The immunoSEQ Assay, a bias-controlled multiplex PCR, was used to amplify TCRbeta CDR3 regions from genomic DNA. In the authors' own workflow: The number of nucleated cells in each sample was estimated from the amplification of reference gene primers within the assay. Sequence reads were collapsed and filtered to measure the absolute abundance of every unique TCRbeta CDR3 rearrangement. For each sample, productive Simpson clonality was calculated as the square root of Simpson's diversity index over productive rearrangements. This is the immuneACCESS table as TCRdb keeps it, with only in-frame sequences that have V and J called. A part of the clones is gone; compared with another copy, unresolved V genes explain less than half, and the rest is unexplained. V, J and clone size are those of that table, while D and trimming were read from the DNA. The sample has about 250,000 clones on record, nearly 90% of them singletons. Jointly, the top ten make up 3% to 3.5% of the sample.

Results the study describes overall, beyond this receptor: The amount of clinical and demographic metadata varied by source and participant and was provided uncurated.

The chain joins TRBV4-3 to TRBJ1-5; D gene: possibly TRBD1, on 5 matching bases. The sequenced material came from peripheral blood. The receptor's source is a man younger than 35 with active or convalescent COVID-19. The DNA sequence is TGCGCCAGCAGCCAAGATCCAACAGGTGTCAGCCAGCCCCAGCATTTT. It is translated as CASSQDPTGVSQPQHF.